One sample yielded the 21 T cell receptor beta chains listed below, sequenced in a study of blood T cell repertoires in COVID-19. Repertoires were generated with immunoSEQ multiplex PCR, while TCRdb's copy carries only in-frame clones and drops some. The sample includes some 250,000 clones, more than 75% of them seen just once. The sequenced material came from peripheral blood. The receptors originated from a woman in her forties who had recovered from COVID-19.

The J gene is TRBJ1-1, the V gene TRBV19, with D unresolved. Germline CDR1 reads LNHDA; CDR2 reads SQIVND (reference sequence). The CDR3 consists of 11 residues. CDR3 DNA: TGTGCGAGCACCCGCGCGGGTGAAGCTTTCTTT. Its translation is CASTRAGEAFF.

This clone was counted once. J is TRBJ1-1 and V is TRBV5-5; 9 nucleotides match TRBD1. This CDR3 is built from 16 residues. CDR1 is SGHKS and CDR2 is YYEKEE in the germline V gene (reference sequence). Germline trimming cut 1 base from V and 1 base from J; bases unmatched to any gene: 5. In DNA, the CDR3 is TGTGCCAGCAGCTTGTTTTGGGGACAGGGGAACACTGAAGCTTTCTTT. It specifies CASSLFWGQGNTEAFF.

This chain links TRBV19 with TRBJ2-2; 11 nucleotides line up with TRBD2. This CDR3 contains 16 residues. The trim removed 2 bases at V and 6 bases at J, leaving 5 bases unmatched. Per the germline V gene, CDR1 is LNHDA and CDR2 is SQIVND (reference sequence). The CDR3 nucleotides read TGTGCCAGTAGTATAATTAGCGGGAGGGCCTCCGGGGAGCTGTTTTTT. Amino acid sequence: CASSIISGRASGELFF.

The CDR3 spells CASSLAGLGETQYF. Written as DNA, the CDR3 is TGTGCCAGCAGCTTAGCGGGACTGGGGGAGACCCAGTACTTC. The chain combines TRBV7-2 with TRBJ2-5; a weak D match, TRBD2 (6 bases). The ends were cut back, 0 bases at V and 5 bases at J, with 10 bases in the middle. CDR1 is SGHTA, CDR2 FQGNSA, per germline. The CDR3 sequence is 14 residues long.

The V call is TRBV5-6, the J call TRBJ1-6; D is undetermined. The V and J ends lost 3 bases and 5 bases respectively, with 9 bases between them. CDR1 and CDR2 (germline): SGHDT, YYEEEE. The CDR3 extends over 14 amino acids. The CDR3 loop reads CASSSTVHNSPLHF. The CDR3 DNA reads TGTGCCAGCAGCTCTACAGTCCATAATTCACCCCTCCACTTT.

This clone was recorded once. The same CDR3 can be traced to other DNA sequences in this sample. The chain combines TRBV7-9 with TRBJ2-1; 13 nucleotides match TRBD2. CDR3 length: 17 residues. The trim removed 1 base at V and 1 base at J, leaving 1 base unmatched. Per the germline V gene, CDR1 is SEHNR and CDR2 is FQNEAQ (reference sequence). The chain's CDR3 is CASSLGGLAGSYNEQFF. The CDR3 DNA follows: TGTGCCAGCAGCTTAGGGGGACTAGCGGGGTCCTACAATGAGCAGTTCTTC.

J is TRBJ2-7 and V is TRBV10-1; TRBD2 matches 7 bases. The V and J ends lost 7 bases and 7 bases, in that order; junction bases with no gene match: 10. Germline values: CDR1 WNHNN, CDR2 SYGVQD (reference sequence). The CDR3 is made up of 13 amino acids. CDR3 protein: CASTITSEREQYF. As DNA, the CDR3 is TGCGCCAGCACCATAACTAGCGAAAGGGAGCAGTACTTC.

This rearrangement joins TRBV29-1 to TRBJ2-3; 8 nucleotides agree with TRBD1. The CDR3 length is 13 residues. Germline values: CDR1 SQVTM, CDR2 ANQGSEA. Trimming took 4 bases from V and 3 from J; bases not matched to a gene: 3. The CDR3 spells CSVVQGGTDTQYF. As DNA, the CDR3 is TGCAGCGTTGTACAGGGGGGTACAGATACGCAGTATTTT.

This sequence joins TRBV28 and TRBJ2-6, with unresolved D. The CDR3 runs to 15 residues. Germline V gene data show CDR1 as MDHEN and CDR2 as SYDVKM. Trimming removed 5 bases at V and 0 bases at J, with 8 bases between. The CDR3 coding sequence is TGTGCCAGCAGTCTGGCCCACTCTGGGGCCAACGTCCTGACTTTC. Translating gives CASSLAHSGANVLTF. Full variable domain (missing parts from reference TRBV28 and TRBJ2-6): DVKVTQSSRYLVKRTGEKVFLECVQDMDHENMFWYRQDPGLGLRLIYFSYDVKMKEKGDIPEGYSVSREKKERFSLILESASTNQTSMYLCASSLAHSGANVLTFGAGSRLTVL.

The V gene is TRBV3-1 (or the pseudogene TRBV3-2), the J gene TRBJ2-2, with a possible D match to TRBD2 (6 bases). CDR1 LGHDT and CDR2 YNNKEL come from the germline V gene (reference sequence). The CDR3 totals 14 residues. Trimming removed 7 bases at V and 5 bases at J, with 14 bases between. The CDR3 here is CASTPAGLTGELFF. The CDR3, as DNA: TGTGCCAGCACCCCAGCCGGACTAACCGGGGAGCTGTTTTTT.

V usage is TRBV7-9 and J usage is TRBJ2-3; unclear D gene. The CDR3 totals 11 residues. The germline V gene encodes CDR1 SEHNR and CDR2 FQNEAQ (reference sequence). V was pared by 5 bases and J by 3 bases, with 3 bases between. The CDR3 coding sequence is TGTGCCAGCAGCGAGACAGATACGCAGTATTTT. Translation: CASSETDTQYF. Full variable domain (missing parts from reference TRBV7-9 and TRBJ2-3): DTGVSQNPRHKITKRGQNVTFRCDPISEHNRLYWYRQTLGQGPEFLTYFQNEAQLEKSRLLSDRFSAERPKGSFSTLEIQRTEQGDSAMYLCASSETDTQYFGPGTRLTVL.

The CDR3 DNA reads TGTGCCAGCTCACCCCAAGTGCGCTCTGGAAACACCATATATTTT. Encoded protein: CASSPQVRSGNTIYF. The rearrangement uses TRBV18 and TRBJ1-3, with D unresolved. Trimming removed 3 bases from V and 0 bases from J, with 9 bases in between. The CDR3 runs 15 residues. The germline V gene has CDR1 KGHSH and CDR2 LQKENI.

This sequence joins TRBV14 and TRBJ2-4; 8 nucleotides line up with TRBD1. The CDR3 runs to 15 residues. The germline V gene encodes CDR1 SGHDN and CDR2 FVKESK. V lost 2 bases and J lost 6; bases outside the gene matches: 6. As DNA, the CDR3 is TGTGCCAGCAGCCAACAGGGGGCTAGGATAAACATTCAGTACTTC. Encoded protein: CASSQQGARINIQYF.

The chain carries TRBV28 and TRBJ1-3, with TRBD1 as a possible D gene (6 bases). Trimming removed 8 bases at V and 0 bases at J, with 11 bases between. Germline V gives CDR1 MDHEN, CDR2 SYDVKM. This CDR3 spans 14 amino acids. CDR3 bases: TGTGCCAGCCTGGACAGCCGCTCTGGAAACACCATATATTTT. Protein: CASLDSRSGNTIYF.

The CDR3: CASSPRGTAGNTIYF. DNA for the CDR3: TGTGCCAGTAGTCCCCGAGGGACAGCTGGAAACACCATATATTTT. The chain has TRBV19 and TRBJ1-3, with TRBD1 identical over 7 bases. The CDR3 has 15 residues. Trimming at V came to 5 bases and at J to 2 bases, leaving 6 bases not matched to a gene. CDR1 LNHDA and CDR2 SQIVND come from the germline V gene (reference sequence).

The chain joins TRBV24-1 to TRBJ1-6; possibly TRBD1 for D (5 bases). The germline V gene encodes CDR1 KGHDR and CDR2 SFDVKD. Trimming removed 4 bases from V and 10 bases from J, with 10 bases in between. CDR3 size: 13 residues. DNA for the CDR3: TGTGCCACCAGTGACCCCGGGGGATCACCCCTCCACTTT. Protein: CATSDPGGSPLHF.

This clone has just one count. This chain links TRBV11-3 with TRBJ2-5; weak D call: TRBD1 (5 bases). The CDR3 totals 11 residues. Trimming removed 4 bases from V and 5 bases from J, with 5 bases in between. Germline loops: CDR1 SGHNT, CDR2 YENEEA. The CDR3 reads CASSSGETQYF. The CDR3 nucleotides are TGTGCCAGCAGCTCAGGGGAGACCCAGTACTTC.

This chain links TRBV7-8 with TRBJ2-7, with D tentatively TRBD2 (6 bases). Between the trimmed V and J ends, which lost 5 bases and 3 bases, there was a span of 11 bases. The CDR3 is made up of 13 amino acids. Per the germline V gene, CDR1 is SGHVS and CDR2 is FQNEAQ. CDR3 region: CASSPGLGYEQYF. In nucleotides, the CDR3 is TGTGCCAGCAGCCCGGGACTTGGCTACGAGCAGTACTTC.

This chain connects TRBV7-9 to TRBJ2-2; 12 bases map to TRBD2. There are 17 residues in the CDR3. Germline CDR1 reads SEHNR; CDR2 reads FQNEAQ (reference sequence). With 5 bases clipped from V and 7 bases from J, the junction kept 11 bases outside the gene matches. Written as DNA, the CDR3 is TGTGCCAGCAGCCAACGGGGACTAGCGGGTACTGGCGGGGAGCTGTTTTTT. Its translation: CASSQRGLAGTGGELFF.

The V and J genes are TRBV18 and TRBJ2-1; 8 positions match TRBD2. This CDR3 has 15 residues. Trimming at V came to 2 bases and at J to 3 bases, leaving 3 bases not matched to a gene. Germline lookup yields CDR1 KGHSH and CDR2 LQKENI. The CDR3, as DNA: TGTGCCAGCTCACCAGGGACTAGGGGCTACAATGAGCAGTTCTTC. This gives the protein CASSPGTRGYNEQFF.

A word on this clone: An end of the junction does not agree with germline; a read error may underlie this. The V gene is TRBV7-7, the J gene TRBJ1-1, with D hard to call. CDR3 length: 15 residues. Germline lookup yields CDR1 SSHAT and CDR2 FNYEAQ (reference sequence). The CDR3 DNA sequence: TGTGCTAGCAGCCCGAGCCCCTTCGTGAACACTGAAGCTTTCTTT. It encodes CASSPSPFVNTEAFF.